The TCR beta chain under discussion was sequenced for a study of T cell responses to AZD1222 COVID-19 vaccine. Per the germline V gene, CDR1 is LGHNA and CDR2 is YSLEER. The CDR3 extends over 16 amino acids. The V gene end was trimmed by 1 base and the J gene end by 5 bases; junction bases not matched to a gene: 6. Here immunoSEQ multiplex PCR was the method, and the copy in TCRdb shows in-frame clones only, minus some. This sample has 150,000 or so clones, with roughly 90% found just once. Study observations and caveats: As reported, nearly half of all spike-specific TCRs target variant regions that are unmutated. White British donors predominated, females outnumbered males, and clonal diversity was possibly underestimated. None of the repertoires were sampled until the peak T cell response had passed. Only five to seven AZD1222 recipients were seropositive at baseline.

This clone was recorded a few times. Its specificity is unknown. V is TRBV4-3 and J is TRBJ2-2, with TRBD2 matching 8 bases. The sample was peripheral blood, taken on day 0 of AZD1222 vaccination. This clonotype originated in an adult in good health. In nucleotides, the CDR3 is TGCGCCAGCAGCCAAGCATTTGCTAGCGGGACCGGGGAGCTGTTTTTT. This encodes CASSQAFASGTGELFF.